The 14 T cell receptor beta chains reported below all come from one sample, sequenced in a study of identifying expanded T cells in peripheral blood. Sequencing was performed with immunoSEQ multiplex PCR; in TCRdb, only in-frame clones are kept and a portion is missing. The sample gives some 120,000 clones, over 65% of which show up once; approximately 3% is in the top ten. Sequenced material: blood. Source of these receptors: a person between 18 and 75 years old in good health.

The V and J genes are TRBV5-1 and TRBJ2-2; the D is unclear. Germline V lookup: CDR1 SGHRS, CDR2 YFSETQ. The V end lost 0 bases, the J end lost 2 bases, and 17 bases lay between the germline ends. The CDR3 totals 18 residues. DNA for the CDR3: TGCGCCAGCAGCTTGGAACAGAACCACATCTTAAACACCGGGGAGCTGTTTTTT. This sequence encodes CASSLEQNHILNTGELFF.

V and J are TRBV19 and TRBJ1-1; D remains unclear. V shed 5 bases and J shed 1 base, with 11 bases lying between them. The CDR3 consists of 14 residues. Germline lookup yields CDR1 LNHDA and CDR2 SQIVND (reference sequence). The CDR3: CASSHRGSNTEAFF. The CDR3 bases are TGTGCCAGTAGTCATCGGGGATCGAACACTGAAGCTTTCTTT.

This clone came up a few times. CDR3 sequence: CASRVGTESNYGYTF. Here the CDR3 DNA reads TGCGCCAGCAGAGTCGGGACAGAAAGTAACTATGGCTACACCTTC. The chain uses TRBV10-1 and TRBJ1-2, with 7 bases fitting TRBD1. The CDR3 runs 15 residues. The V gene end was trimmed by 6 bases and the J gene end by 1 base; junction bases not matched to a gene: 8. Germline CDR1 is WNHNN and CDR2 is SYGVQD (reference sequence).

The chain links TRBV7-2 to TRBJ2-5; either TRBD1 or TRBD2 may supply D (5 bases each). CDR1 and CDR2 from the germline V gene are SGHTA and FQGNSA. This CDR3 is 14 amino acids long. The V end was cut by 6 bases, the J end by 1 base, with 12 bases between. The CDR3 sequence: CASSSDGGQETQYF. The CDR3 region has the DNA TGTGCCAGCAGTTCCGATGGGGGCCAAGAGACCCAGTACTTC. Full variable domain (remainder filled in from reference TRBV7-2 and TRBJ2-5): GAGVSQSPSNKVTEKGKDVELRCDPISGHTALYWYRQSLGQGLEFLIYFQGNSAPDKSGLPSDRFSAERTGGSVSTLTIQRTQQEDSAVYLCASSSDGGQETQYFGPGTRLLVL.

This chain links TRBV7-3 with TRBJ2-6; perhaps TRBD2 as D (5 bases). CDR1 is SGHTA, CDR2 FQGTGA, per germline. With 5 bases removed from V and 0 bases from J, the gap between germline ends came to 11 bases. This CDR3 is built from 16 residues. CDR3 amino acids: CASSPWTPSGANVLTF. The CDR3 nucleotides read TGTGCCAGCAGCCCCTGGACTCCCTCTGGGGCCAACGTCCTGACTTTC.

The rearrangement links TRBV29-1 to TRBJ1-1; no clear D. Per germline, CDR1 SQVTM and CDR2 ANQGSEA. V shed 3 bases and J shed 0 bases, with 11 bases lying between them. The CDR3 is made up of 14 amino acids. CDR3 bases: TGCAGCGTTGAGCGGAGCCTCATGAACACTGAAGCTTTCTTT. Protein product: CSVERSLMNTEAFF.

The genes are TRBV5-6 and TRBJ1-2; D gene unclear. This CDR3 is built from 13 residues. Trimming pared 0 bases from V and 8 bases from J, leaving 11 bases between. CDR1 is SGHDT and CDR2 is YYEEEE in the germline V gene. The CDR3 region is CASSLGWGEGYTF. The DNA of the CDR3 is TGTGCCAGCAGCTTGGGCTGGGGTGAAGGCTACACCTTC.

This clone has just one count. The CDR3 DNA reads TGTGCCAGCAGCTGGCTAGCGGGGGCCGTATACGAGCAGTACTTC. Its translation is CASSWLAGAVYEQYF. This chain connects TRBV11-2 to TRBJ2-7; TRBD2 aligns across 10 bases. Looked up from germline, CDR1 is SGHAT and CDR2 is FQNNGV. The ends lost 4 bases at V and 4 bases at J; junction bases unmatched: 7. CDR3 length: 15 residues.

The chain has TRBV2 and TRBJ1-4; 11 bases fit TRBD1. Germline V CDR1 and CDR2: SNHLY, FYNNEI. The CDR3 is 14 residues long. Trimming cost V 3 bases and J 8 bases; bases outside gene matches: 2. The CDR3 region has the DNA TGTGCCAGCAGTGAGGGACAGGGGGTGGAAAAACTGTTTTTT. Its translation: CASSEGQGVEKLFF.

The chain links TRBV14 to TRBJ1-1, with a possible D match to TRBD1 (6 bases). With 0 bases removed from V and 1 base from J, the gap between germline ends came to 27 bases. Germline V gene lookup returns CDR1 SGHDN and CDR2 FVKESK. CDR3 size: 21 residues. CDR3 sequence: CASSQESFLGGARIKNTEAFF. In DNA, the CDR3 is TGTGCCAGCAGCCAAGAGTCTTTCCTGGGGGGGGCGCGGATTAAGAACACTGAAGCTTTCTTT.

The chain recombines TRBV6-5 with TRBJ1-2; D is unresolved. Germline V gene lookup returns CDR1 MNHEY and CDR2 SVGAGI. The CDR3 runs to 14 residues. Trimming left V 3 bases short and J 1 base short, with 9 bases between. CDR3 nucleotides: TGTGCCAGCAGTTATAAGGCGATTAACTATGGCTACACCTTC. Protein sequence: CASSYKAINYGYTF.

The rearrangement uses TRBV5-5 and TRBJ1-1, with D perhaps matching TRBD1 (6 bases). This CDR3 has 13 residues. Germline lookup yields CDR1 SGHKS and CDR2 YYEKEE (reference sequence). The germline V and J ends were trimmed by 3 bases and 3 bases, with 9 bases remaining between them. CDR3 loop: CASSSRTDTEAFF. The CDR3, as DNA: TGTGCCAGCAGCTCCCGGACAGACACTGAAGCTTTCTTT.

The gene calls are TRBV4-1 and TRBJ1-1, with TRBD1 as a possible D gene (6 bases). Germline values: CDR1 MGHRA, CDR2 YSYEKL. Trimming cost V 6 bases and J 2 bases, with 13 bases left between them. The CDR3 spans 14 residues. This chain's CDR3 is CASSVSGANTEAFF. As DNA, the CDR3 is TGCGCCAGCAGTGTTTCAGGGGCTAACACTGAAGCTTTCTTT.

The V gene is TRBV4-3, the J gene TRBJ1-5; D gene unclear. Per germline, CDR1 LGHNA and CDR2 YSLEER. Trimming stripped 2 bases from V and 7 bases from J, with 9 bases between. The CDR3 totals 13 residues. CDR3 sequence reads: CASSQTVGQPQHF. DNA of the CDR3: TGCGCCAGCAGCCAAACCGTGGGGCAGCCCCAGCATTTT.